These T cell receptor beta chains were read from a single sample in a study of T cell responses to AZD1222 COVID-19 vaccine. Sequencing was performed with immunoSEQ multiplex PCR; in TCRdb, only in-frame clones are kept and a portion is missing. The sample has more than 70,000 clones, around 93% seen once. Sequenced material: peripheral blood, taken 28 days after the second AZD1222 dose. These receptors came from an adult who received the AZD1222 COVID-19 vaccine. CDR3s include the opening cysteine and the closing phenylalanine or tryptophan.

V: TRBV15; CDR3: CATSRDLSKETQYF
V: TRBV30; CDR3: CAWMVRHPQASYTF
V: TRBV28; CDR3: CASSPPLGGGVRYGYTF
V: TRBV19; CDR3: CASSISSTSGANVLTF
V: TRBV21-1; CDR3: CASTGGVYGYTF
V: TRBV18; CDR3: CASSPPQGGSQETQYF
V: TRBV7-9; CDR3: CASSRTLAGGTDTQYF
V: TRBV15; CDR3: CATSRDPQVSSTDTQYF
V: TRBV6-5; CDR3: CASSTPGGYGYTF
V: TRBV19; CDR3: CASRESGQGYSPLHF
V: TRBV19; CDR3: CASSPTPSTDTQYF
V: TRBV2; CDR3: CASSGDRGLAGNTIYF
V: TRBV7-9; CDR3: CASSPDGTGINEQFF
V: TRBV27; CDR3: CASSLAGTVNQPQHF
V: TRBV27; CDR3: CASSPTGGAITEAFF
V: TRBV6-5; CDR3: CASSYVGTTEAFF
V: TRBV5-4; CDR3: CASTRRAQGGEETQYF
V: TRBV5-1; CDR3: CASRYIQGGGTEAFF
V: TRBV6-5; CDR3: CASSSRDRGANTEAFF
V: TRBV6-5; CDR3: CASRPGQAYGYTF
V: TRBV11-3; CDR3: CASSSGTHRGDNEQFF
V: TRBV20-1; CDR3: CSELEGDTQYF
V: TRBV27; CDR3: CASRQGQGNEKLFF
V: TRBV6-5; CDR3: CASTRYRGSDYGYTF
V: TRBV27; CDR3: CASSLEGNGIQPQHF
V: TRBV28; CDR3: CASTGEQGIAGELFF
V: TRBV14; CDR3: CASSPRGGYTDTQYF
V: TRBV7-9; CDR3: CASSPRTGQETQYF
V: TRBV30; CDR3: CAWSRRDIAQYF
V: TRBV28; CDR3: CASSITGGVEKLFF
V: TRBV5-5; CDR3: CASSSLRGRDEKLFF
V: TRBV11-2; CDR3: CASSQWVGNGYGYTF
V: TRBV10-2; CDR3: CASTGLAGTGELFF
V: TRBV3-1/TRBV3-2; CDR3: CASTPTTGELFF
V: TRBV6-5; CDR3: CASRDPELNEKLFF
V: TRBV15; CDR3: CATGGETITPQHF
V: TRBV6-4; CDR3: CASSEGDGNEQFF
V: TRBV28; CDR3: CASSSTRLTDTQYF
V: TRBV11-3; CDR3: CASSSSSGSDEQYF
V: TRBV10-3; CDR3: CATRPGGGNQPQHF
V: TRBV27; CDR3: CASSFRTVTDTQYF
V: TRBV5-6; CDR3: CASSSRDRGRGETQYF
V: TRBV2; CDR3: CASSEEDQGGNQPQHF
V: TRBV5-4; CDR3: CAEALEAGETQYF
V: TRBV6-2/TRBV6-3; CDR3: CASSYELAGSNEQFF
V: TRBV27; CDR3: CASSLFANTEAFF
V: TRBV27; CDR3: CASTDTMKQGRSSYEQYF
V: TRBV7-2; CDR3: CASSYGTGNYGYTF
V: TRBV11-2; CDR3: CASSLPLAGGTYEQYF
V: TRBV4-2; CDR3: CASSPSGNTIYF
V: TRBV27; CDR3: CASRSLRLEQADTQYF
V: TRBV9; CDR3: CASSVAGRGYTF
V: TRBV7-8; CDR3: CASSVTVTDTLGRETQYF
V: TRBV5-1; CDR3: CASSSGLAGANEQFF
V: TRBV28; CDR3: CASSFSEAGLGLETQYF
V: TRBV28; CDR3: CASSSGHSNQPQHF
V: TRBV5-4; CDR3: CASSSTFGTGEEQYF
V: TRBV28; CDR3: CASSLGQYEQYF
V: TRBV19; CDR3: CASRDRGVGTIYF
V: TRBV3-1/TRBV3-2; CDR3: CASSQAPGGQDTQYF